Presented here are 5 T cell receptor beta chains from one specimen sequenced in a study of graft-versus-host responses after intestinal transplantation (dated by TCRdb to the early 2020s). Antigen specificity for these receptors is unknown. This specimen's time point label, per the study, means: cells obtained before transplantation from donor or recipient. The library came from the immunoSEQ multiplex PCR assay. Imported from immuneACCESS, the table was reduced by TCRdb to in-frame sequences with V and J called. These copies leave out some clones; in studies compared against another copy, an unresolved V gene accounts for under half, and the cause of the remainder is not known. Across this sample there are some 87,000 clones, with 85% to 95% seen only once. The top ten clones comprise 1.1% of the sample. Specimen: unstimulated CD8+ T cells sorted from spleen or lymph node cells, collected before transplant. Receptors originate from a human donor who was the organ donor for an intestinal transplant.

The V call is TRBV11-3, the J call TRBJ2-2; tentative D call: TRBD2 (6 bases). The germline V and J ends were trimmed by 2 bases and 11 bases, with 12 bases remaining between them. The CDR3 loop spans 13 amino acids. CDR1 and CDR2 (germline): SGHNT, YENEEA. In nucleotides, the CDR3 is TGTGCCAGCAGCTTATTTGGGGGGAGTGAGCTGTTTTTT. It translates to CASSLFGGSELFF.

The chain links TRBV29-1 to TRBJ1-1; no definite D call. The length of the CDR3 is 12 residues. Germline V lookup: CDR1 SQVTM, CDR2 ANQGSEA. Trimming pared 4 bases from V and 1 base from J, leaving 7 bases between. CDR3 nucleotides: TGCAGCGTTGCCGGCGGGAACACTGAAGCTTTCTTT. Translated: CSVAGGNTEAFF. The complete variable domain, with remaining parts taken from reference TRBV29-1 and TRBJ1-1, reads SAVISQKPSRDICQRGTSLTIQCQVDSQVTMMFWYRQQPGQSLTLIATANQGSEATYESGFVIDKFPISRPNLTFSTLTVSNMSPEDSSIYLCSVAGGNTEAFFGQGTRLTVV.

The rearrangement uses TRBV19 and TRBJ1-1, with TRBD1 matching 9 bases. The length of the CDR3 is 14 residues. Germline lookup yields CDR1 LNHDA and CDR2 SQIVND (reference sequence). J was trimmed by 0 bases and V by 11 bases; bases with no gene match: 7. The CDR3 DNA sequence: TGTGCCTCAGGACAGGGGACTTTGAACACTGAAGCTTTCTTT. Its translation is CASGQGTLNTEAFF.

The rearrangement joins TRBV27 to TRBJ2-7; no clear D. V dropped 4 bases and J dropped 2 bases, with 9 bases sitting between them. This CDR3 contains 13 residues. The germline V gene has CDR1 MNHEY and CDR2 SMNVEV (reference sequence). In nucleotides, the CDR3 is TGTGCCAGCAGTTCGACTGAGACCTACGAGCAGTACTTC. It specifies CASSSTETYEQYF.

V and J are TRBV27 and TRBJ2-7, with D perhaps matching TRBD1 (5 bases). The germline V gene encodes CDR1 MNHEY and CDR2 SMNVEV (reference sequence). V shed 2 bases and J shed 2 bases, with 10 bases lying between them. CDR3 length: 14 amino acids. For the CDR3, the DNA is TGTGCCAGCAGTTTAAATCCGACAGCCTACGAGCAGTACTTC. Translated, it gives CASSLNPTAYEQYF.